A single sample is the source of the 8 T cell receptor beta chains below, sequenced in a study of blood T cell repertoires in COVID-19. Some clones are missing from TCRdb's copy, which holds only in-frame ones; the method was immunoSEQ multiplex PCR. Of approximately 250,000 clones detected, 88% appear once; the ten largest clones hold roughly 10%. Sample: peripheral blood. These receptors originate from a woman in her 70s with COVID-19, enrolled during active disease.

The chain is built from TRBV7-3 and TRBJ2-1; D is uncertain. V lost 0 bases and J lost 6, with 6 bases in between. In germline, CDR1 is SGHTA, CDR2 FQGTGA. The CDR3 is made up of 13 amino acids. The CDR3 DNA is TGTGCCAGCAGCTTAACATGGCCCAATGAGCAGTTCTTC. Amino acids: CASSLTWPNEQFF.

This chain links TRBV5-1 with TRBJ2-1; 9 bases match TRBD2. V trimming: 4 bases; J trimming: 6 bases; junction bases outside the gene matches: 5. This CDR3 contains 14 residues. CDR1 is SGHRS, CDR2 YFSETQ, per germline. The CDR3 DNA sequence: TGCGCCAGCAGCCCCCTAGCGGGGCGCAATGAGCAGTTCTTC. The encoded protein is CASSPLAGRNEQFF.

The rearrangement links TRBV10-3 to TRBJ1-3; tentative D call: TRBD1 (6 bases). Germline V gene data show CDR1 as ENHRY and CDR2 as SYGVKD. The CDR3 contains 14 residues. The germline V and J ends were trimmed by 6 bases and 0 bases, with 9 bases remaining between them. CDR3 region: CAISLDSSGNTIYF. DNA of the CDR3: TGTGCCATCAGCCTGGACAGCTCTGGAAACACCATATATTTT.

V and J are TRBV28 and TRBJ2-7, with no clear D. The CDR3 is 13 residues long. CDR1 and CDR2 from the germline V gene are MDHEN and SYDVKM. V lost 6 bases and J lost 4, with 13 bases in between. The CDR3 here is CASRIDITYEQYF. Here the CDR3 DNA reads TGTGCCAGCAGAATTGACATCACGTACGAGCAGTACTTC.

The chain combines TRBV5-1 with TRBJ2-5; 8 bases are shared with TRBD1. With 4 bases clipped from V and 5 bases from J, the junction kept 10 bases outside the gene matches. CDR3 length: 15 amino acids. The germline V gene has CDR1 SGHRS and CDR2 YFSETQ. In DNA, the CDR3 is TGCGCCAGCAGCCCAAGACAGGGGTTGGGGGAGACCCAGTACTTC. It is translated as CASSPRQGLGETQYF.

This clone was seen a single time. This sequence joins TRBV9 and TRBJ2-3; 7 bases align to TRBD2. Germline loops: CDR1 SGDLS, CDR2 YYNGEE. The CDR3 runs 15 residues. The V segment lost 0 bases and the J segment 3 bases; nucleotides outside the gene matches: 4. CDR3 sequence: CASSVVGGSTDTQYF. The CDR3 DNA sequence: TGTGCCAGCAGCGTAGTTGGCGGGAGTACAGATACGCAGTATTTT.

J is TRBJ2-2 and V is TRBV19; 8 bases match TRBD1. The V and J ends lost 3 bases and 4 bases, in that order; junction bases with no gene match: 7. This CDR3 spans 16 amino acids. Germline CDR1 LNHDA, CDR2 SQIVND (reference sequence). The DNA for the CDR3 is TGTGCCAGTAGTATGGGAGCAGGGGGCTTCACCGGGGAGCTGTTTTTT. Protein: CASSMGAGGFTGELFF.

The chain recombines TRBV6-4 with TRBJ2-1; 9 bases map to TRBD1. The germline gives CDR1 MRHNA, CDR2 SNTAGT. The CDR3 loop spans 15 amino acids. The V and J ends lost 6 bases and 7 bases, in that order; junction bases with no gene match: 10. In DNA, the CDR3 is TGTGCCAGCAGCCAAAGACAGGGGGTTCGGAATGAGCAGTTCTTC. Its protein product is CASSQRQGVRNEQFF.